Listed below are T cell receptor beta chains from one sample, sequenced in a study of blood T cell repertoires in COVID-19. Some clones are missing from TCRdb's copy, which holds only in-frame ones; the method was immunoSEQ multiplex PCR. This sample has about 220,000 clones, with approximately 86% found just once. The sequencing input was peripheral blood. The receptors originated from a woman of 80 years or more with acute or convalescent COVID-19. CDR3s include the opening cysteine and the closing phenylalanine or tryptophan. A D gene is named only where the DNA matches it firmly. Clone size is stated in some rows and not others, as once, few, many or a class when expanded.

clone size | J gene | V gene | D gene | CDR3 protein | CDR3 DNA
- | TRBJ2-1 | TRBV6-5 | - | CASSYSSLSKQFF | TGTGCCAGCAGTTATTCCTCATTGAGTAAGCAGTTCTTC
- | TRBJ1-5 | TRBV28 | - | CASRPAGVAQPQHF | TGTGCCAGCAGGCCGGCGGGGGTCGCTCAGCCCCAGCATTTT
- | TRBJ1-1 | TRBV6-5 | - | CASSYTVNTEAFF | TGTGCCAGCAGCTACACAGTGAACACTGAAGCTTTCTTT
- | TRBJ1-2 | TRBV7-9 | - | CASSLGRTVNYGYTF | TGTGCCAGCAGCTTAGGCCGGACAGTTAACTATGGCTACACCTTC
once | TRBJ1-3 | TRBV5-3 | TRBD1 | CARSLATGQGRIGNTIYF | TGTGCCAGAAGCTTGGCTACAGGACAGGGGAGGATAGGAAACACCATATATTTT
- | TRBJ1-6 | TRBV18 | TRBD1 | CASSPRGQGGSPLHF | TGTGCCAGCTCACCACGAGGACAGGGGGGTTCACCCCTCCACTTT
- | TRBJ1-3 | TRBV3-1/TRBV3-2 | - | CASSQRTGNPGNTIYF | TGTGCCAGCAGCCAACGAACAGGGAACCCTGGAAACACCATATATTTT
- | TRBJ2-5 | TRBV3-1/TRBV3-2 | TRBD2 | CASSQGLVETQYF | TGTGCCAGCAGCCAGGGACTAGTGGAGACCCAGTACTTC
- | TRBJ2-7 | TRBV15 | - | CATTTEGGAYEQYF | TGTGCCACCACCACTGAAGGGGGGGCTTACGAGCAGTACTTC
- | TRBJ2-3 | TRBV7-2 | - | CASSALSTDTQYF | TGTGCCAGCAGCGCGTTATCCACAGATACGCAGTATTTT
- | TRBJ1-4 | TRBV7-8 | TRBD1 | CASSRDRGEKLFF | TGTGCCAGCAGCCGGGACAGGGGTGAAAAACTGTTTTTT
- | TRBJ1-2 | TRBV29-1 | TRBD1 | CSVDPTPGQDVYGYTF | TGCAGCGTTGATCCGACACCGGGACAGGATGTCTATGGCTACACCTTC
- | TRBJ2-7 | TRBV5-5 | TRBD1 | CASRRTGGSYEQYF | TGTGCCAGCAGGAGGACAGGGGGATCCTACGAGCAGTACTTC
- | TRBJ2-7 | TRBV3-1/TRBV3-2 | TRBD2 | CASSQAAGGRTYEQYF | TGTGCCAGCAGCCAAGCGGCGGGGGGACGAACCTACGAGCAGTACTTC
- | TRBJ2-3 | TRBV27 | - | CASSLIQGSTDTQYF | TGTGCCAGCAGTCTCATACAGGGTAGCACAGATACGCAGTATTTT
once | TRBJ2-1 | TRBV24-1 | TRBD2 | CATSAPGLANEQFF | TGTGCCACCAGTGCCCCAGGACTAGCCAATGAGCAGTTCTTC